Sequencing of this TCR beta chain was carried out in a study of OX40 agonist ivuxolimab in advanced cancers. Only in-frame clones appear in the TCRdb table, and some are missing; sequencing was by immunoSEQ multiplex PCR. This table holds 92,000 or so clones, over 80% found once. Study-level results: In the 0.1-3.0 mg/kg groups, partial responders showed among the lowest expansion.

This clone has just one count. Its antigen is as yet unknown. This CDR3 has 15 residues. Germline values: CDR1 MNHEY, CDR2 SMNVEV (reference sequence). Trimming cost V 3 bases and J 1 base, with 12 bases left between them. The J gene is TRBJ1-1, the V gene TRBV27; possibly TRBD1 for D (5 bases). This clonotype was obtained from an adult with an advanced solid tumor such as melanoma, head and neck, liver or kidney cancer. The sample in question was CD4+ or CD8+ T cells sorted from blood, obtained in a trial of the OX40 agonist ivuxolimab. The CDR3 sequence: CASSFGALKNTEAFF. In DNA form, the CDR3 reads TGTGCCAGCAGTTTTGGGGCGCTAAAGAACACTGAAGCTTTCTTT.